The 8 T cell receptor beta chains below all came from one sample that was sequenced in a study of blood T cell repertoires in COVID-19 (dated by TCRdb to the early 2020s). The library was built by means of the immunoSEQ multiplex PCR assay. As stored in TCRdb, this immuneACCESS dataset retains in-frame rearrangements with V and J assigned. A fraction of the clones does not appear; measured against another copy, unresolved V genes explain less than half of the discrepancy, and the remainder lacks a known reason. The sample includes some 300,000 clones, with around 89% observed a single time. The ten most abundant clones make up roughly 2% of the sample. Specimen: PBMCs or T cells enriched from blood (not recorded which). The receptors here all came from a woman in her fifties or sixties in a cohort exposed to, infected with or recovered from COVID-19 (not recorded which).

The chain employs TRBV9 and TRBJ2-7; 10 bases fit TRBD2. The V segment lost 4 bases and the J segment 0 bases; nucleotides outside the gene matches: 10. Germline CDR1 SGDLS, CDR2 YYNGEE. The CDR3 length is 17 residues. The chain's CDR3 is CASSPRPGLADSYEQYF. The CDR3, as DNA: TGTGCCAGCAGCCCGCGCCCAGGACTAGCGGACTCCTACGAGCAGTACTTC. The full variable domain, rest sourced from reference TRBV9 and TRBJ2-7, is DSGVTQTPKHLITATGQRVTLRCSPRSGDLSVYWYQQSLDQGLQFLIQYYNGEERAKGNILERFSAQQFPDLHSELNLSSLELGDSALYFCASSPRPGLADSYEQYFGPGTRLTVT.

The rearrangement uses TRBV28 and TRBJ2-1; D is perhaps TRBD2 (5 bases). The length of the CDR3 is 16 residues. Trimming removed 6 bases at V and 7 bases at J, with 22 bases between. Germline assignment: CDR1 MDHEN and CDR2 SYDVKM. The CDR3 DNA reads TGTGCCAGCAGCCTCCTACCCCGGGGAATATCTAATGAGCAGTTCTTC. This encodes CASSLLPRGISNEQFF.

The chain combines TRBV28 with TRBJ2-1; 7 nucleotides agree with TRBD2. The CDR3 length is 15 residues. The ends lost 2 bases at V and 4 bases at J; junction bases unmatched: 5. The germline CDR1 and CDR2 sequences are MDHEN and SYDVKM. The CDR3 here is CASSLGLAEYNEQFF. The DNA of the CDR3 is TGTGCCAGCAGTTTAGGTCTAGCGGAATACAATGAGCAGTTCTTC.

This sequence joins TRBV27 and TRBJ1-2, with TRBD1 identical over 9 bases. The germline gives CDR1 MNHEY, CDR2 SMNVEV (reference sequence). V dropped 4 bases and J dropped 7; count of bases not matched to a gene: 10. This CDR3 has 15 amino acids. This CDR3 is CASSSSTGGEVGYTF. The CDR3 DNA follows: TGTGCCAGCAGTTCCTCAACAGGGGGCGAAGTTGGCTACACCTTC.

The chain carries TRBV5-1 and TRBJ1-4, with 9 bases aligning to TRBD1. The CDR3 runs to 14 residues. CDR1 is SGHRS and CDR2 is YFSETQ in the germline V gene. J lost 7 bases, V lost 5 bases, and 6 bases had no gene match. The DNA of the CDR3 is TGCGCCAGCAGGGCCGGGACAGGGACTGAAAAACTGTTTTTT. Encoded protein: CASRAGTGTEKLFF.

The chain is built from TRBV5-1 and TRBJ2-3; TRBD1 is a possible D gene (5 bases). Between the trimmed V and J ends, which lost 1 base and 6 bases, there was a span of 18 bases. Germline values: CDR1 SGHRS, CDR2 YFSETQ. CDR3 length: 16 residues. The CDR3 DNA is TGCGCCAGCAGCTTGTCAGGGTGGTTTATATACGATACGCAGTATTTT. This encodes CASSLSGWFIYDTQYF.

The CDR3 region has the DNA TGTGCCTCCCAAGGGGCAGGGGCTAATCAGCCCCAGCATTTT. It yields the protein CASQGAGANQPQHF. The chain couples TRBV7-2 to TRBJ1-5; D is perhaps TRBD1 (6 bases). V shed 11 bases and J shed 4 bases, with 18 bases lying between them. The CDR3 is made up of 14 amino acids. Germline CDR1 reads SGHTA; CDR2 reads FQGNSA.

J is TRBJ1-1 and V is TRBV5-1; the match to TRBD1 covers 8 bases. J lost 5 bases, V lost 2 bases, and 11 bases had no gene match. CDR1 is SGHRS, CDR2 YFSETQ, per germline. The CDR3 is made up of 16 amino acids. The CDR3 region has the DNA TGCGCCAGCAGCTTATTAACAGGGGGAGTTGGGACTGAAGCTTTCTTT. This codes for CASSLLTGGVGTEAFF.